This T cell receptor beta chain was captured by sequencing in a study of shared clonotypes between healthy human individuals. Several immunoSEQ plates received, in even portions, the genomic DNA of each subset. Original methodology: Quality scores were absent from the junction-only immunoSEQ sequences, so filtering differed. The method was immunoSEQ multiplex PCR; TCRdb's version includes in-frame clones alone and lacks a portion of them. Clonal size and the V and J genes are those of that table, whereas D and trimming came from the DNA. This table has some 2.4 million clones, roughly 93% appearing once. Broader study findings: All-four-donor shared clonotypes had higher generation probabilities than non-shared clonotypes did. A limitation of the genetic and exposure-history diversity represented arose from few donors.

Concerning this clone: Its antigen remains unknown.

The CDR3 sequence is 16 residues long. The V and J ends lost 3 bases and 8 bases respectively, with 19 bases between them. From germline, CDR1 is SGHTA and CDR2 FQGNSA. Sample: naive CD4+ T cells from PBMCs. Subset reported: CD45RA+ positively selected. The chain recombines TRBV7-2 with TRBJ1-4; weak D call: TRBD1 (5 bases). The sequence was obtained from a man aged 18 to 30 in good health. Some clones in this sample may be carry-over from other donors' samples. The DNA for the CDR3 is TGTGCCAGCAGCTTGCCCCCCGGGGGTTTAAGGGAAAAACTGTTTTTT. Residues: CASSLPPGGLREKLFF.